This entry is about one T cell receptor (beta chain). At the deep level, the assay was run. Genomic DNA of every subset was divided equally among multiple immunoSEQ plates. Sequencing was performed with immunoSEQ multiplex PCR; in TCRdb, only in-frame clones are kept and a portion is missing. The sample lists millions of clones; around nine tenths were seen once. V was pared by 0 bases and J by 7 bases, with 7 bases of the junction left unmatched. The CDR3 loop spans 15 amino acids. Germline CDR1 and CDR2: SGHRS and YFSETQ. The data were taken from a study of shared clonotypes between healthy human individuals. Overall study: Plates per donor: three CD4 naive, three CD4 memory, two CD8 naive, one CD8 memory.

The sequenced sample was naive CD4+ T cells sorted from blood. Specified subset: CD45RA+ positively selected. This TCR was recovered from a man between 18 and 29 years old in good health. V is TRBV5-1 and J is TRBJ1-5; 7 bases line up with TRBD1. The CDR3, as DNA: TGCGCCAGCAGCTTGGGACAGGGCGGGCGGCAGCCCCAGCATTTT. Translation: CASSLGQGGRQPQHF.